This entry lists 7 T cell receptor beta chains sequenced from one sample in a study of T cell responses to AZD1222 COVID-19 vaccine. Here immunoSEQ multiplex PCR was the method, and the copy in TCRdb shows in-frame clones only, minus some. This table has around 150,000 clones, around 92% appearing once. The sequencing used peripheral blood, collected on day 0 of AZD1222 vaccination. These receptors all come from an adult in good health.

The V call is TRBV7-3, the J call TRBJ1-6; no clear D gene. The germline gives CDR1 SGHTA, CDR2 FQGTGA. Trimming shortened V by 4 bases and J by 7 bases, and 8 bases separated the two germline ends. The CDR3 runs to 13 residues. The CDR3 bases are TGTGCCAGCAGCTCCGACCAAAATTCACCCCTCCACTTT. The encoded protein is CASSSDQNSPLHF. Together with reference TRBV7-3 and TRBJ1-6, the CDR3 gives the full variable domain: GAGVSQTPSNKVTEKGKYVELRCDPISGHTALYWYRQSLGQGPEFLIYFQGTGAADDSGLPNDRFFAVRPEGSVSTLKIQRTERGDSAVYLCASSSDQNSPLHFGNGTRLTVT.

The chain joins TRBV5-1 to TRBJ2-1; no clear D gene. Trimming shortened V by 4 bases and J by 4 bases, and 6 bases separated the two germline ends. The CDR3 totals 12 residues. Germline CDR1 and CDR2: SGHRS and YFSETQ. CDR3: CASSGGYNEQFF. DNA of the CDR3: TGCGCCAGCAGCGGTGGTTACAATGAGCAGTTCTTC.

CDR3: CASREDLNEKLFF. The CDR3 nucleotides are TGTGCCAGCAGGGAGGACCTTAATGAAAAACTGTTTTTT. The chain couples TRBV6-5 to TRBJ1-4; unclear D gene. CDR3 size: 13 residues. The V gene's germline CDR1 is MNHEY and CDR2 SVGAGI. V was cut by 6 bases and J by 4 bases, with 9 bases left in between.

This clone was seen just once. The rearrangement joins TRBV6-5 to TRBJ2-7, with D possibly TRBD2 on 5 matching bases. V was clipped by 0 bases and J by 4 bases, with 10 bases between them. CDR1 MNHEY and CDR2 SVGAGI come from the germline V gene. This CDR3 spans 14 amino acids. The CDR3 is CASSYSWEKYEQYF. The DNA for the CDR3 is TGTGCCAGCAGTTACTCGTGGGAGAAGTACGAGCAGTACTTC.

This CDR3 reads CAWSAPGEGHLNSPLHF. Written as DNA, the CDR3 is TGTGCCTGGAGTGCCCCGGGCGAGGGGCACTTAAATTCACCCCTCCACTTT. The chain couples TRBV30 to TRBJ1-6; weak D call: TRBD1 (5 bases). The CDR3 length is 17 residues. Germline CDR1 GTSNPN, CDR2 SVGIG (reference sequence). V was pared by 1 base and J by 7 bases, with 20 bases between.

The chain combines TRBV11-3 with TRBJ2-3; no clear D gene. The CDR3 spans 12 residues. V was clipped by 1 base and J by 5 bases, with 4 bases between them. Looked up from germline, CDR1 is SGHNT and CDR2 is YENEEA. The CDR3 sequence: CASSLGLDTQYF. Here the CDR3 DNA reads TGTGCCAGCAGCTTAGGACTAGATACGCAGTATTTT.

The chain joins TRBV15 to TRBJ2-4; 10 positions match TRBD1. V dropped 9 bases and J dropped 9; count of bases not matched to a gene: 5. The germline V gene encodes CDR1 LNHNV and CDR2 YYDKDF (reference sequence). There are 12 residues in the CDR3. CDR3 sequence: CATTGQGGIQYF. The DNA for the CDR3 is TGTGCCACGACCGGACAGGGGGGCATTCAGTACTTC.